The rows below give T cell receptor beta chains drawn from one sample of a study of T-cell reconstitution after alpha-beta-depleted transplantation in children. TCRdb independently ran MiXCR on the PCR reads; one entry per CDR3 protein. The sample carries 200,000 to 250,000 distinct CDR3 sequences, approximately 6.9% recorded once. The source material was PBMCs, sampled before TCRalphabeta/CD19-depleted stem cell transplant. Receptors were obtained from a boy aged 2 to 9 with acute lymphoblastic leukemia, due to receive a stem cell transplant. Both conserved end residues are part of each CDR3. Each record gives: V gene, J gene, CDR3 length, D gene, CDR3 protein. A D gene is named only where the DNA matches it firmly.

V: TRBV28; J: TRBJ2-4; length: 14; D: .; CDR3: CASSLTGAGNIQYF
V: TRBV27; J: TRBJ2-2; length: 13; D: .; CDR3: CASSHGNTGELFF
V: TRBV7-6; J: TRBJ2-3; length: 15; D: .; CDR3: CASSLGTFSTDTQYF
V: TRBV6-5; J: TRBJ2-2; length: 17; D: .; CDR3: CASSYARDTSNTGELFF
V: TRBV28; J: TRBJ1-1; length: 13; D: .; CDR3: CASRSYFYTEAFF
V: TRBV29-1; J: TRBJ2-7; length: 17; D: TRBD2; CDR3: CSVEEPRLAGAYYEQYF
V: TRBV29-1; J: TRBJ1-2; length: 13; D: .; CDR3: CSVVGVQGNGYTF
V: TRBV30; J: TRBJ2-3; length: 14; D: .; CDR3: CAWRIGHAADTQYF
V: TRBV3-1; J: TRBJ2-7; length: 15; D: TRBD2; CDR3: CASSQDGGSSYEQYF
V: TRBV27; J: TRBJ1-2; length: 12; D: .; CDR3: CASRGLHYGYTF
V: TRBV11-2; J: TRBJ2-3; length: 12; D: .; CDR3: CASSPGEDTQYF
V: TRBV20-1; J: TRBJ2-7; length: 14; D: TRBD2; CDR3: CSAPMSGGAVEQYF
V: TRBV27; J: TRBJ2-3; length: 13; D: TRBD2; CDR3: CAVAGLAVDTQYF
V: TRBV7-9; J: TRBJ2-7; length: 15; D: TRBD2; CDR3: CASSLGGLAGDEQYF
V: TRBV6-5; J: TRBJ2-7; length: 15; D: .; CDR3: CASSYSTQGGNEQYF
V: TRBV20-1; J: TRBJ2-1; length: 13; D: TRBD2; CDR3: CSAVGLAGAEQFF
V: TRBV7-6; J: TRBJ2-5; length: 15; D: TRBD1; CDR3: CASSLRDRAGETQYF
V: TRBV13; J: TRBJ2-5; length: 14; D: .; CDR3: CASSFGGTLETQYF
V: TRBV12-3/TRBV12-4; J: TRBJ2-1; length: 12; D: .; CDR3: CASGLISSEQFF
V: TRBV28; J: TRBJ2-7; length: 11; D: .; CDR3: CASSHSYEQYF
V: TRBV6-1; J: TRBJ1-2; length: 13; D: .; CDR3: CASSQQVSYGYTF
V: TRBV4-2; J: TRBJ2-1; length: 17; D: TRBD2; CDR3: CASSQERKRGSYNEQFF